This T cell receptor beta chain was obtained from a study of T cells expressing NK-cell markers. Across the study: Among eight sequenced donors, seven carried HCMV seropositivity while one was seronegative. Regarding the study as a whole: Whether expanded NKG2C+ T cell clones were HCMV-specific remained unclear.

cDNA encoding TCR beta was synthesized via 5'RACE template switching incorporating UMIs. TCRdb reanalyzed the 5' RACE reads and collapses them to one entry per CDR3 protein, without DNA. Here the sample table reports some 460,000 distinct CDR3 sequences. In the case of this clonotype: Its antigen is unidentified.

The sequence came from a woman between 45 and 65 years old in good health. Sample: blood T cells: a sorted CD56 or NKG2C T cell subset, CD4+ or CD8+ T cells, or bulk PBMC T cells (not recorded which).

Here the CDR3 reads CASRKSASRGGYTF. The chain joins TRBV14 to TRBJ1-2; TCRdb's assignment of TRBD1 cannot be checked, as there is no DNA. The CDR3 contains 14 residues. Germline V gene lookup returns CDR1 SGHDN and CDR2 FVKESK.